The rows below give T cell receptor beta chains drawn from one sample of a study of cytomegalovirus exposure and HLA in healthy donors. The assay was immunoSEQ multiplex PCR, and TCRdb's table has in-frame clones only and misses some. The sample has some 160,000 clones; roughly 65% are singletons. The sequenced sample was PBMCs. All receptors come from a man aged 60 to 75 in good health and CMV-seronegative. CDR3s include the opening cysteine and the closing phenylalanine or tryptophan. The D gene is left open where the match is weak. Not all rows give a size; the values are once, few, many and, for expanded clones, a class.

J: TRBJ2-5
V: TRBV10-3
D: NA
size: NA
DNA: TGTGCCATCAGTGAGTCTGGAGGGGCGCTACAAGAGACCCAGTACTTC
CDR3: CAISESGGALQETQYF

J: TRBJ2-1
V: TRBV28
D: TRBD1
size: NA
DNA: TGTGCCAGCAGTACCGGGACAGGGAACAATGAGCAGTTCTTC
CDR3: CASSTGTGNNEQFF

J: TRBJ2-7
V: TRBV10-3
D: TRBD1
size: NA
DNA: TGTGCCATCAGTGAGTCAGGGACAGGAACGGCACACGAGCAGTACTTC
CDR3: CAISESGTGTAHEQYF

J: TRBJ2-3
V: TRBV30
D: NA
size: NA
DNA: TGTGCCTGGAGCGGGTCGGGCACAGATACGCAGTATTTT
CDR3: CAWSGSGTDTQYF

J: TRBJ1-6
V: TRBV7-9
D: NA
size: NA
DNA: TGTTCCATCAATGACAGAAGGAATTCACCCCTCCACTTT
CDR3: CSINDRRNSPLHF

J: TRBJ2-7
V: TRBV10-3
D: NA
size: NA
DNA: TGTGCCATCAGTGAGATCAGTTACGAGCAGTACTTC
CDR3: CAISEISYEQYF

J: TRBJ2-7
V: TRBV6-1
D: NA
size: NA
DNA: TGTGCCAGCAGTGATCAGGGCAGAATCCCCTACGAGCAGTACTTC
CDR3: CASSDQGRIPYEQYF

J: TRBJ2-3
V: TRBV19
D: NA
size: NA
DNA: TGTGCCAGTAGTATGGGCAGGGGTTTTTCGGATACGCAGTATTTT
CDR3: CASSMGRGFSDTQYF

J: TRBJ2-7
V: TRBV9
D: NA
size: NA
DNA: TGTGCCAGCAGCGCCAGGAGGAGTAACTACGAGCAGTACTTC
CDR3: CASSARRSNYEQYF

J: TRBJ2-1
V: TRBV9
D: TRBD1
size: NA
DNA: TGTGCCAGCAGCGTAGCGTTCGGGACAGGGGGTAGCTATGAGCAGTTCTTC
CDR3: CASSVAFGTGGSYEQFF

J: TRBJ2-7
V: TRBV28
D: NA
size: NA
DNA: TGTGCCAGCAGTTTGTCCTCGGGGCAGGGGAAGGGCGAGCAGTACTTC
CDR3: CASSLSSGQGKGEQYF

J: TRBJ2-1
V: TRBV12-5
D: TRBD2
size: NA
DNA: TGTGCTAGTGGTTTAGGTTGGCTAGCGGGAGGAACCTACAATGAGCAGTTCTTC
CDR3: CASGLGWLAGGTYNEQFF

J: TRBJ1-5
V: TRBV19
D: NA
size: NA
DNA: TGTGCCACTAACCCTGGGCGCAATCAGCCCCAGCATTTT
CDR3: CATNPGRNQPQHF

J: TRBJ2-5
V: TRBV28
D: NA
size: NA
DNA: TGTGCCAGCAGTTCCACAGGTTACCAAGAGACCCAGTACTTC
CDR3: CASSSTGYQETQYF

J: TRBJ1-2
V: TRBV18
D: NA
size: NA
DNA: TGTGCCAGCTCACCAGGGAGAACAGCGTCCTATGGCTACACCTTC
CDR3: CASSPGRTASYGYTF

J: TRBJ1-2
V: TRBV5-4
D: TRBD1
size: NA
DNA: TGTGCCAGCAGCTTGGGGACAGGGGCGCGATTATATGGCTACACCTTC
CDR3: CASSLGTGARLYGYTF

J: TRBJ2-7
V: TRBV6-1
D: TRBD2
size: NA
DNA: TGTGCCAGCAGTGAAGCTCTAGCGGGAAGCTCCTACGAGCAGTACTTC
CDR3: CASSEALAGSSYEQYF

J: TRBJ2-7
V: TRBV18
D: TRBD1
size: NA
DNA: TGTGCCAGCTCCCCCGAATCGGGACAGGGCGTCTCCGAGCAGTACTTC
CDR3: CASSPESGQGVSEQYF

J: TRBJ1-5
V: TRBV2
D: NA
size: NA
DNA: TGTGCCAGCAGCGGAGGGACCGAGTATAGCAATCAGCCCCAGCATTTT
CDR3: CASSGGTEYSNQPQHF

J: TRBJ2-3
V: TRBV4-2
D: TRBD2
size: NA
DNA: TGTGCCAGCAGCCAAGACCCTCTAGCGGGAGGGCCTTGGAGCACAGATACGCAGTATTTT
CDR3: CASSQDPLAGGPWSTDTQYF

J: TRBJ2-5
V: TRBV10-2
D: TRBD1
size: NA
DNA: TGCGCCAGCAGTGAGCCGCCAGGGGGCGAGACCCAGTACTTC
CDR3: CASSEPPGGETQYF

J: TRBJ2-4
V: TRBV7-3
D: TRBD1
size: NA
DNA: TGTGCCAGCAGCCGCGGACAGGGAAACATTCAGTACTTC
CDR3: CASSRGQGNIQYF

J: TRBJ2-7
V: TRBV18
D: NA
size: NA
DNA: TGTGCCAGCTCACCACGGGCAGGGGCCCACGAGCAGTACTTC
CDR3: CASSPRAGAHEQYF

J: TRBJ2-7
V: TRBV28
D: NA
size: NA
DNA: TGTGCCAGCAGTTTAACAGGGTATGATTCCTACGAGCAGTACTTC
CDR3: CASSLTGYDSYEQYF

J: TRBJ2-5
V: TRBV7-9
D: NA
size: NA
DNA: TGTTCCAGCAGAACCGAAGCGGCGAGGTACCAAGAGACCCAGTACTTC
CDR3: CSSRTEAARYQETQYF

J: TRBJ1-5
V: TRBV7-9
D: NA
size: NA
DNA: TGTGCCAGCAGCGATGCCCAGAACAATCAGCCCCAGCATTTT
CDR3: CASSDAQNNQPQHF

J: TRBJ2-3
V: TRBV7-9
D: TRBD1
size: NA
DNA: TGTGCCAGCAGCTTGGAGGCAGGGGGCGACGATACGCAGTATTTT
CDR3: CASSLEAGGDDTQYF

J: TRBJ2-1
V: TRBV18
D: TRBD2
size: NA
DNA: TGTGCCAGCTCACCCCGTGCGGGAGCCACCTACAATGAGCAGTTCTTC
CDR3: CASSPRAGATYNEQFF

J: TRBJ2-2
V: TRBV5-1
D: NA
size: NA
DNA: TGCGCCAGCAGCTTGACGGGAGCCCCCGGGGAGCTGTTTTTT
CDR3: CASSLTGAPGELFF

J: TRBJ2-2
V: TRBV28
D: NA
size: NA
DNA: TGTGCCAGCACCCAAGCTGGCGGGGAGCTGTTTTTT
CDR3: CASTQAGGELFF

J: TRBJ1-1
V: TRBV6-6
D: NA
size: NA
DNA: TGTGCCAGCAGTTACTCGTTAACTGCTGCAGAAGCTTTCTTT
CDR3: CASSYSLTAAEAFF

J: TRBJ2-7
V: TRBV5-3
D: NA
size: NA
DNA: TGTGCCCGCCCATCCCAGGCGAGCTCCTACGAGCAGTACTTC
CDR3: CARPSQASSYEQYF

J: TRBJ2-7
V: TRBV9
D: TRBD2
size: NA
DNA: TGTGCCAGCAGCGTAGCGACAGCCGGGGGGGAGCAGTACTTC
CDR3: CASSVATAGGEQYF

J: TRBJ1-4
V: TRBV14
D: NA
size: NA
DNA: TGTGCCAGCAGCCAACTAGGGGCAAGGACTAATGAAAAACTGTTTTTT
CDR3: CASSQLGARTNEKLFF

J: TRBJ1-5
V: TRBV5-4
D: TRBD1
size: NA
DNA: TGTGCCAGCAGTAGGCAGGGGGCAGGTCAGCCCCAGCATTTT
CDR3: CASSRQGAGQPQHF

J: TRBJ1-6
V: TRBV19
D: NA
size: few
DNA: TGTGCCAGTAGTATAGAGCCGGGGTCCATCCGTTCACCCCTCCACTTT
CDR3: CASSIEPGSIRSPLHF

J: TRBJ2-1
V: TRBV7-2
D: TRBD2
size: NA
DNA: TGTGCCAGCAGCGAACTAGCGGGAGTTGGAGAGCAGTTCTTC
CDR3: CASSELAGVGEQFF

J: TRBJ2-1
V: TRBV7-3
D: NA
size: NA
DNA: TGTGCCAGCAGCTTAGCACCATTAGGGAGCAATGAGCAGTTCTTC
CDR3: CASSLAPLGSNEQFF

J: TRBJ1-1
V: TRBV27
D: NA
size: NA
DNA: TGTGCCAGCAGTTCCCCCGGGTTAAAGACTGAAGCTTTCTTT
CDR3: CASSSPGLKTEAFF

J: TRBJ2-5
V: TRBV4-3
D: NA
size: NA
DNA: TGCGCCAGCAGCCAAGATCCCACAGCTGAAGAGACCCAGTACTTC
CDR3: CASSQDPTAEETQYF

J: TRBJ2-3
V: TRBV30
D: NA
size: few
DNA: TGTGCCTGGCATCAGGCAGATACGCAGTATTTT
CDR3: CAWHQADTQYF